These 23 T cell receptor beta chains share one sample of origin, sequenced in a study of prognosis after radiotherapy for stage I lung cancer. Genomic DNA was subjected to two-round multiplex PCR for amplification of TCR beta CDR3. The first round of PCR was done with primers that matched each TRBV and TRBJ gene. TCRdb redid the calling of the multiplex PCR reads with MiXCR, one entry per CDR3 protein. Here the sample spans approximately 51,000 distinct CDR3 sequences, about 32% being singletons. This material consisted of PBMCs, taken before or after stereotactic body radiation therapy (not recorded which). The receptors were sampled from a donor of 50 years or more with non-small cell lung cancer.

The chain uses TRBV5-1 and TRBJ2-7, with 7 bases lining up with TRBD2. Trimming cost V 5 bases and J 3 bases; bases outside gene matches: 8. The CDR3 totals 14 residues. From germline, CDR1 is SGHRS and CDR2 YFSETQ. The CDR3 reads CASSEFGGGYEQYF. For the CDR3, the DNA is TGCGCCAGCAGTGAGTTTGGCGGGGGCTACGAGCAGTACTTC.

This clonotype was detected ten times or more. This chain connects TRBV19 to TRBJ1-6; 9 bases line up with TRBD1. V was pared by 3 bases and J by 4 bases, with 10 bases of the junction left unmatched. Per germline, CDR1 LNHDA and CDR2 SQIVND (reference sequence). This CDR3 comprises 18 residues. The CDR3 loop is CASSIGQGKERYNSPLHF. The CDR3 DNA reads TGTGCCAGTAGTATCGGACAGGGGAAGGAGCGATATAATTCACCCCTCCACTTT.

This sequence joins TRBV5-1 and TRBJ2-1; TRBD1 aligns across 8 bases. The V segment lost 6 bases and the J segment 8 bases; nucleotides outside the gene matches: 10. There are 14 residues in the CDR3. CDR1 is SGHRS and CDR2 is YFSETQ in the germline V gene. The CDR3 loop is CASIRDRCSHEQFF. The CDR3 bases are TGCGCCAGCATTAGGGACAGGTGTTCCCATGAGCAGTTCTTC.

As to this clonotype: This clone may be a read error of a much larger clone one base away. The J gene is TRBJ1-1, the V gene TRBV9; D unclear. This CDR3 contains 15 residues. The V and J ends lost 6 bases and 0 bases respectively, with 15 bases between them. CDR1 is SGDLS, CDR2 YYNGEE, per germline. In DNA form, the CDR3 reads TGTGCCAGCACCAAGAACCAGGTGGTGAACACTGAAGCTTTCTTT. Amino acid sequence: CASTKNQVVNTEAFF.

In regard to this clonotype: Just one base apart from a much larger clone, this may be a read error. The chain combines TRBV28 with TRBJ1-4; unclear D gene. From germline, CDR1 is MDHEN and CDR2 SYDVKM. This CDR3 spans 15 amino acids. V was pared by 6 bases and J by 8 bases, with 19 bases between. The CDR3 coding sequence is TGTGCCAGCAGGTCCTACAGTGTAGGATTGGAAAAACTGTTTTTT. Protein sequence: CASRSYSVGLEKLFF.

This clonotype has at least ten counts. The chain couples TRBV30 to TRBJ2-7; tentatively, D is TRBD1 (6 bases). CDR3 length equals 14 residues. CDR1 GTSNPN and CDR2 SVGIG come from the germline V gene (reference sequence). The chain's CDR3 is CAANAGTQTYEQYF. Here the CDR3 DNA reads TGTGCTGCGAACGCCGGGACACAGACCTACGAGCAGTACTTC.

This sequence joins TRBV27 and TRBJ2-1; 10 bases line up with TRBD1. The CDR3 is 14 residues long. The germline V gene has CDR1 MNHEY and CDR2 SMNVEV (reference sequence). V lost 6 bases, J lost 8 bases, and 7 bases stayed unmatched. CDR3 DNA sequence: TGTGCCAGCAGGAGGACAGGGGGTATGGATGAGCAGTTCTTC. Protein product: CASRRTGGMDEQFF.

The V gene is TRBV7-2, the J gene TRBJ2-7, with 8 bases aligning to TRBD2. Trimming took 2 bases from V and 0 from J; bases not matched to a gene: 6. The CDR3 extends over 16 amino acids. Germline values: CDR1 SGHTA, CDR2 FQGNSA. CDR3 DNA sequence: TGTGCCAGCAGCTTAAAAGCGGGGGCCCTCTCCTACGAGCAGTACTTC. Translated: CASSLKAGALSYEQYF.

The rearrangement uses TRBV27 and TRBJ2-2; weak D call: TRBD2 (5 bases). V was shortened by 4 bases and J by 7 bases, with 22 bases between the two germline ends. Per germline, CDR1 MNHEY and CDR2 SMNVEV (reference sequence). This CDR3 comprises 17 residues. CDR3 loop: CASSSKYRGADNGELFF. Here the CDR3 DNA reads TGTGCCAGCAGTTCGAAATACCGGGGAGCCGACAACGGGGAGCTGTTTTTT.

The table lists this clonotype with many counts. This chain connects TRBV6-1 to TRBJ2-1; D not certain. From germline, CDR1 is MNHNS and CDR2 SASEGT. Trimming stripped 6 bases from V and 1 base from J, with 7 bases between. This CDR3 has 13 amino acids. The CDR3 nucleotides read TGTGCCAGCAGACAAGGGTCCTACAATGAGCAGTTCTTC. As protein: CASRQGSYNEQFF.

This clonotype showed up many times. This chain uses TRBV20-1 with TRBJ1-2; TRBD1 agrees at 9 bases. Germline-derived CDR1 and CDR2 are DFQATT and SNEGSKA (reference sequence). After removal of 4 bases from V and 7 bases from J, the junction contained 13 bases not matched to a gene. This CDR3 contains 15 residues. CDR3 loop: CSATVPGQGLSGYTF. For the CDR3, the DNA is TGCAGTGCTACGGTACCGGGACAGGGATTGAGTGGCTACACCTTC.

Note on this clonotype: A much larger clonotype is one base distant, so this may be a read error. This rearrangement joins TRBV5-6 to TRBJ2-5, with 9 bases aligning to TRBD2. Germline CDR1 is SGHDT and CDR2 is YYEEEE. The junction had 17 bases not matched to a gene; V was cut back by 4 bases and J by 4 bases. The CDR3 consists of 18 residues. CDR3 amino acids: CASSGLCASGTSGETQYF. The DNA for the CDR3 is TGTGCCAGCAGCGGACTGTGCGCTAGCGGGACGTCGGGAGAGACCCAGTACTTC.

This clonotype has a count of ten or more. The chain carries TRBV24-1 and TRBJ2-1; D unresolved. V lost 4 bases, J lost 4 bases, and 13 bases lay in between. This CDR3 is built from 15 residues. CDR1 and CDR2 (germline): KGHDR, SFDVKD. The DNA for the CDR3 is TGTGCCACCAGTGACCCCCACGATTATTACAATGAGCAGTTCTTC. It yields the protein CATSDPHDYYNEQFF.

In regard to this clonotype: Possible read error: a much larger clone is one base away. The chain employs TRBV10-3 and TRBJ2-6; no clear D. The CDR3 totals 13 residues. Germline CDR1 is ENHRY and CDR2 is SYGVKD. V was pared by 7 bases and J by 3 bases, with 7 bases between. The chain's CDR3 is CAITVDGANVLTF. The CDR3, as DNA: TGTGCCATCACAGTGGATGGGGCCAACGTCCTGACTTTC.

In its sample, this clonotype was seen many times. The chain employs TRBV7-2 and TRBJ2-3; 8 bases match TRBD1. Looked up from germline, CDR1 is SGHTA and CDR2 is FQGNSA. The CDR3 runs to 16 residues. The ends lost 4 bases at V and 1 base at J; junction bases unmatched: 7. CDR3 loop: CASSSGTGAGTDTQYF. The CDR3 region has the DNA TGTGCCAGCAGCTCGGGGACAGGAGCTGGCACAGATACGCAGTATTTT. The full variable domain, its missing parts supplied by reference TRBV7-2 and TRBJ2-3, is GAGVSQSPSNKVTEKGKDVELRCDPISGHTALYWYRQSLGQGLEFLIYFQGNSAPDKSGLPSDRFSAERTGGSVSTLTIQRTQQEDSAVYLCASSSGTGAGTDTQYFGPGTRLTVL.

This clonotype was picked up many times. This chain uses TRBV12-3 or TRBV12-4 with TRBJ2-5, with 7 bases matching TRBD2. Trimming removed 2 bases from V and 3 bases from J; junction bases left unmatched: 9. The CDR3 runs 16 residues. Here the CDR3 reads CASSLNGAGREETQYF. As DNA, the CDR3 is TGTGCCAGCAGTTTAAATGGAGCGGGAAGGGAAGAGACCCAGTACTTC.

In DNA form, the CDR3 reads TGTGCCAGCATCGTCTCGGGACAGGATGTTAATGGCTACACCTTC. Translating gives CASIVSGQDVNGYTF. V is TRBV7-2 and J is TRBJ1-2; 8 bases align to TRBD1. The V and J ends lost 7 bases and 6 bases, in that order; junction bases with no gene match: 13. CDR1 and CDR2 (germline): SGHTA, FQGNSA. CDR3 size: 15 residues. Looking up the rest from reference TRBV7-2 and TRBJ1-2 gives the full variable domain: GAGVSQSPSNKVTEKGKDVELRCDPISGHTALYWYRQSLGQGLEFLIYFQGNSAPDKSGLPSDRFSAERTGGSVSTLTIQRTQQEDSAVYLCASIVSGQDVNGYTFGSGTRLTVV.

For this clonotype: With a much larger clone just one base away, this may be a read error. The chain combines TRBV2 with TRBJ1-4; D gene unclear. The CDR3 length is 14 residues. The germline V and J ends were trimmed by 9 bases and 4 bases, with 15 bases remaining between them. From germline, CDR1 is SNHLY and CDR2 FYNNEI. This chain's CDR3 is CASQDRADNEKLFF. CDR3 in DNA: TGTGCCAGTCAGGATAGGGCGGATAATGAAAAACTGTTTTTT.

This clonotype occurred many times. The chain employs TRBV5-6 and TRBJ2-7, with 10 bases identical to TRBD2. Germline CDR1 and CDR2: SGHDT and YYEEEE. This CDR3 spans 17 amino acids. V lost 5 bases, J lost 1 base, and 12 bases stayed unmatched. Here the CDR3 reads CASRRVSLSGRSYEQYF. CDR3 DNA: TGTGCCAGCAGACGCGTTTCCCTTAGCGGGAGGTCCTACGAGCAGTACTTC.

This clonotype was picked up many times. J is TRBJ2-5 and V is TRBV18; TRBD1 aligns across 8 bases. V dropped 3 bases and J dropped 5; count of bases not matched to a gene: 5. The CDR3 extends over 14 amino acids. Per germline, CDR1 KGHSH and CDR2 LQKENI. CDR3 residues: CASSPLRTGETQYF. Here the CDR3 DNA reads TGTGCCAGCTCACCCCTACGGACAGGGGAGACCCAGTACTTC.

Concerning this clonotype itself: The junction departs from the called germline gene at one end, perhaps through a read error. CDR3 amino acids: CASSLSRATGSGNTIYF. DNA of the CDR3: TGTGCCAGCAGCTTATCTAGAGCGACAGGGAGTGGAAACACCATATATTTT. The chain has TRBV27 and TRBJ1-3, with 7 bases fitting TRBD1. Per germline, CDR1 MNHEY and CDR2 SMNVEV (reference sequence). The CDR3 contains 17 residues.

This chain connects TRBV30 to TRBJ1-6; D ambiguous. The CDR3 sequence is 15 residues long. Trimming shortened V by 3 bases and J by 7 bases, and 16 bases separated the two germline ends. Per germline, CDR1 GTSNPN and CDR2 SVGIG (reference sequence). CDR3 region: CAWSVSVVGNSPLHF. The CDR3, as DNA: TGTGCCTGGAGCGTTTCTGTGGTTGGGAATTCACCCCTCCACTTT.

This clonotype has ten or more counts. V usage is TRBV5-1 and J usage is TRBJ2-1; 11 positions agree with TRBD2. The CDR3 consists of 21 residues. The ends lost 1 base at V and 6 bases at J; junction bases unmatched: 21. Germline-derived CDR1 and CDR2 are SGHRS and YFSETQ. For the CDR3, the DNA is TGCGCCAGCAGCTTGTCGACGGGGGGACTAGCGGTCTCCGGGGGGGGCAATGAGCAGTTCTTC. Protein product: CASSLSTGGLAVSGGGNEQFF.